The rows below give T cell receptor beta chains drawn from one sample of a study of tumor-infiltrating lymphocytes in primary liver carcinoma. TCRdb processed the multiplex PCR reads anew with MiXCR; each CDR3 protein has one entry. This table has more than 150,000 distinct CDR3 sequences, 50% to 75% appearing once. The specimen sequenced was peripheral blood. Receptor source: a man in his forties or fifties with primary liver carcinoma and hepatitis B virus infection. CDR3s include the opening cysteine and the closing phenylalanine or tryptophan. Fields, in order: V gene, D gene, clone size, J gene, CDR3 protein, CDR3 DNA. D genes are given only for firm matches. The size of a clone is reported for some rows only, either as once, few or many, or as a class for expanded clones.

TRBV5-1,.,.,TRBJ1-4,CASSLGAGTNEKLFF,TGCGCCAGCAGCTTGGGGGCAGGAACTAATGAAAAACTGTTTTTT
TRBV10-3,TRBD2,.,TRBJ2-5,CASAPSSRLADKETQYF,TGTGCCAGCGCTCCCTCGAGCAGACTAGCGGATAAAGAGACCCAGTACTTC
TRBV6-1,.,once,TRBJ2-7,CASSDLRGLYEQYF,TGTGCCAGCAGTGACCTCAGGGGATTGTACGAGCAGTACTTC
TRBV6-2/TRBV6-3,.,many,TRBJ1-3,CASGRDVFYGNTIYF,TGTGCCAGCGGCCGTGATGTTTTCTATGGAAACACCATATATTTT
TRBV28,.,.,TRBJ1-2,CASSLYYSNYGYTF,TGTGCCAGCAGTTTATACTACAGTAACTATGGCTACACCTTC
TRBV13,.,.,TRBJ2-3,CASSRPGEDTQYF,TGTGCCAGCAGCCGACCGGGCGAAGATACGCAGTATTTT
TRBV4-1,.,.,TRBJ1-2,CASSHLQVRDGYTF,TGCGCCAGCAGCCATTTACAGGTCCGCGATGGCTACACCTTC
TRBV29-1,.,once,TRBJ2-7,CRVQGYSYEQYF,TGCAGGGTTCAGGGTTACTCCTACGAGCAGTACTTC
TRBV4-1,.,.,TRBJ1-1,CASSQGTGDTEAFF,TGCGCCAGCAGCCAAGGGACGGGAGACACTGAAGCTTTCTTT
TRBV5-5,.,.,TRBJ2-6,CASKRLPTGANVLTF,TGTGCCAGCAAACGCCTTCCGACTGGGGCCAACGTCCTGACTTTC
TRBV10-1,.,few,TRBJ2-3,CASSDPGRENTQYF,TGCGCCAGCAGTGATCCCGGCAGGGAGAACACGCAGTATTTT
TRBV4-1,TRBD2,few,TRBJ2-2,CASSQDWASGSSGELFF,TGCGCCAGCAGCCAAGATTGGGCTAGCGGGAGTAGCGGGGAGCTGTTTTTT
TRBV6-5,TRBD1,.,TRBJ1-4,CASSYVGRGPNEKMFF,TGTGCCAGCAGTTACGTAGGCAGGGGGCCTAATGAAAAAATGTTTTTT
TRBV11-2,.,.,TRBJ2-7,CGSSLGGEQYF,TGTGGCAGCAGCTTAGGGGGTGAGCAGTACTTC
TRBV6-5,.,.,TRBJ2-1,CASSRGDRSQREQFF,TGTGCCAGCAGTCGAGGAGATAGGTCCCAAAGAGAGCAGTTCTTC
TRBV7-9,TRBD2,.,TRBJ2-1,CASSSPGLAPRSSYNEQFF,TGTGCCAGCAGCTCCCCGGGACTAGCGCCTAGGAGCTCCTACAATGAACAGTTCTTC
TRBV5-1,.,.,TRBJ2-2,CASSQLNTVELFF,TGCGCCAGCAGCCAGCTGAACACCGTGGAGCTGTTTTTT
TRBV29-1,.,.,TRBJ2-1,CSSPTYEQFF,TGCAGCTCACCCACGTATGAGCAGTTCTTC
TRBV29-1,.,.,TRBJ1-1,CSVGAGGRTEAFF,TGCAGCGTTGGGGCGGGGGGCCGCACTGAAGCTTTCTTT
TRBV12-3/TRBV12-4,TRBD1,.,TRBJ2-5,CASSHGQGQETQYF,TGTGCCAGCAGTCACGGACAGGGCCAAGAGACCCAGTACTTC
TRBV6-5,.,.,TRBJ1-1,CASRWVVNTEAFF,TGTGCCAGCAGATGGGTCGTGAACACTGAAGCTTTCTTT
TRBV11-2,.,.,TRBJ2-1,CAGSPPMGGIFYNEQFF,TGTGCCGGCAGCCCCCCGATGGGGGGCATCTTCTACAATGAGCAGTTCTTC
TRBV10-3,TRBD1,.,TRBJ2-5,CAISDRLWDREQTQYF,TGTGCCATCAGTGACCGGTTGTGGGACAGGGAGCAGACCCAGTACTTC
TRBV19,.,.,TRBJ2-3,CASSMEGGTDTQYF,TGTGCCAGTAGTATGGAGGGGGGCACAGATACGCAGTATTTT
TRBV29-1,.,.,TRBJ2-7,CSVEVGATSYEQYF,TGCAGCGTTGAAGTGGGGGCAACCTCTTACGAGCAGTACTTC
TRBV14,.,.,TRBJ2-1,CASSPSYGSGYNEQFF,TGTGCCAGCAGCCCCTCTTATGGTAGCGGATACAATGAGCAGTTCTTC
TRBV5-6,.,few,TRBJ2-2,CASSFGSGELFF,TGTGCCAGCAGCTTTGGTTCCGGGGAGCTGTTTTTT
TRBV11-2,TRBD2,.,TRBJ2-3,CASSPLKAGGSTNTQYF,TGTGCCAGCAGCCCATTGAAGGCGGGAGGGAGCACAAATACGCAGTATTTT
TRBV29-1,.,.,TRBJ2-2,CSVEDQQISSRELFF,TGCAGCGTTGAAGATCAACAGATCTCAAGCCGGGAGCTGTTTTTT
TRBV11-1,.,.,TRBJ2-4,CASTHSGRATKNIQYF,TGTGCCAGCACCCACTCAGGCAGGGCGACTAAAAACATTCAGTACTTC
TRBV11-2,TRBD2,.,TRBJ2-7,CASRDTSGMYEQYF,TGTGCCAGTAGGGATACTAGCGGGATGTACGAGCAGTACTTC
TRBV11-2,.,.,TRBJ1-1,CASSLSEVSAEAFF,TGTGCCAGCAGCTTAAGTGAGGTGTCCGCTGAAGCTTTCTTT
TRBV6-5,.,few,TRBJ2-2,CASSYRTVNTGELFF,TGTGCCAGCAGTTACCGGACGGTGAACACCGGGGAGCTGTTTTTT
TRBV7-9,TRBD1,.,TRBJ2-7,CASSLWPGTVYEQYF,TGTGCCAGCAGCTTATGGCCCGGGACAGTCTACGAGCAGTACTTC
TRBV11-1,TRBD1,.,TRBJ1-1,CASNSQGQAPNTETFF,TGTGCCAGCAATTCACAGGGACAGGCACCGAACACTGAAACTTTCTTT
TRBV11-2,.,.,TRBJ2-5,CASSLRLVRQETQYF,TGTGCCAGCAGCTTACGACTAGTACGGCAAGAGACCCAGTACTTC
TRBV6-1,.,.,TRBJ2-1,CASSEAFAGRDEQFF,TGTGCCAGCAGTGAAGCATTTGCGGGTCGAGATGAGCAGTTCTTC